The 17 T cell receptor beta chains below all came from one sample that was sequenced in a study of response to subunit inactivated influenza vaccine. A single record per CDR3 protein comes from TCRdb applying MiXCR to the RT-PCR reads. The data hold about 520,000 distinct CDR3 sequences, with under 8.5% observed a single time. This sample comprised PBMCs from blood, obtained around 2 years after vaccination. The receptors stem from a man between 50 and 69 years old who received an inactivated influenza vaccine.

The chain couples TRBV20-1 to TRBJ2-7; 15 positions agree with TRBD2. V dropped 3 bases and J dropped 9; count of bases not matched to a gene: 6. The CDR3 is 14 amino acids. Germline V gene lookup returns CDR1 DFQATT and CDR2 SNEGSKA (reference sequence). The CDR3 region is CSASAGTSGGTQYF. The DNA for the CDR3 is TGCAGTGCTAGTGCTGGGACTAGCGGGGGGACGCAGTACTTC.

CDR3 sequence: CSVEDRESPGELFF. The CDR3 DNA sequence: TGCAGCGTTGAGGACAGGGAATCCCCCGGGGAGCTGTTTTTT. This rearrangement joins TRBV29-1 to TRBJ2-2, with TRBD1 identical over 8 bases. The CDR3 is 14 amino acids. CDR1 and CDR2 (germline): SQVTM, ANQGSEA. The ends lost 3 bases at V and 6 bases at J; junction bases unmatched: 6.

At least ten counts were recorded for this clonotype. The chain combines TRBV6-2 or TRBV6-3 with TRBJ1-1; tentative D call: TRBD1 (5 bases). V lost 2 bases and J lost 4, with 8 bases in between. CDR1 and CDR2 from the germline V gene are MNHEY and SVGEGT. This CDR3 contains 13 residues. CDR3 sequence: CASSYGGVTEAFF. For the CDR3, the DNA is TGTGCCAGCAGTTACGGGGGTGTCACTGAAGCTTTCTTT.

This clonotype was detected a few times. The rearrangement joins TRBV5-4 to TRBJ1-2; no clear D gene. V was clipped by 0 bases and J by 7 bases, with 10 bases between them. The CDR3 contains 13 residues. Germline V lookup: CDR1 SGHNT, CDR2 YYREEE (reference sequence). CDR3 coding DNA: TGTGCCAGCAGCTTGGAAAGGGCGGGTGGCTACACCTTC. Protein product: CASSLERAGGYTF.

This clonotype appeared a few times. The chain joins TRBV5-5 to TRBJ1-5, with 7 nucleotides matching TRBD1. CDR3 length equals 14 residues. Trimming cost V 4 bases and J 8 bases; bases outside gene matches: 9. Germline loops: CDR1 SGHKS, CDR2 YYEKEE (reference sequence). The CDR3 reads CASSTNRGVEPQHF. In DNA, the CDR3 is TGTGCCAGCAGCACCAACAGGGGAGTGGAGCCCCAGCATTTT.

This clonotype was detected ten times or more. The J gene is TRBJ2-7, the V gene TRBV6-5, with 7 bases aligning to TRBD2. This CDR3 has 12 residues. CDR1 MNHEY and CDR2 SVGAGI come from the germline V gene. Trimming cost V 8 bases and J 0 bases; bases outside gene matches: 1. The CDR3 loop reads CASSGGSYEQYF. The CDR3 DNA reads TGTGCCAGCTCGGGGGGCTCCTACGAGCAGTACTTC.

J is TRBJ2-7 and V is TRBV5-1; TRBD1 aligns across 9 bases. Germline V CDR1 and CDR2: SGHRS, YFSETQ. The CDR3 is made up of 17 amino acids. V lost 3 bases to trimming and J lost 4 bases; unmatched junction nucleotides: 14. Here the CDR3 DNA reads TGCGCCAGCAGCTGGAGTGGGGGACAGGGTGGAAGGTACGAGCAGTACTTC. This codes for CASSWSGGQGGRYEQYF.

At least ten counts were recorded for this clonotype. This chain uses TRBV5-1 with TRBJ2-2; D may be TRBD1 (6 bases). The germline V gene encodes CDR1 SGHRS and CDR2 YFSETQ. This CDR3 region has 15 residues. Between the trimmed V and J ends, which lost 6 bases and 0 bases, there was a span of 12 bases. In nucleotides, the CDR3 is TGCGCCAGCACCCGGGACACAGCGAACACCGGGGAGCTGTTTTTT. Translating it yields CASTRDTANTGELFF.

This clonotype was recorded at least ten times. The chain couples TRBV3-1 to TRBJ2-3; the D gene is possibly TRBD2 (6 bases). The V end was cut by 3 bases, the J end by 1 base, with 20 bases between. CDR3 length: 18 amino acids. CDR1 is LGHDT, CDR2 YNNKEL, per germline (reference sequence). CDR3 region: CASSQAGIRSLGTDTQYF. The CDR3 DNA is TGTGCCAGCAGCCAGGCGGGGATTAGATCGTTGGGCACAGATACGCAGTATTTT.

The chain couples TRBV20-1 to TRBJ2-7; D is unresolved. CDR3 size: 13 residues. CDR1 DFQATT and CDR2 SNEGSKA come from the germline V gene (reference sequence). V lost 0 bases and J lost 3, with 9 bases in between. In DNA, the CDR3 is TGCAGTGCTAGAGATCGCCTAGTCTACGAGCAGTACTTC. Its protein product is CSARDRLVYEQYF.

This clonotype was seen a few times. This chain uses TRBV7-2 with TRBJ2-7; 11 nucleotides match TRBD2. CDR3 size: 14 residues. Germline V CDR1 and CDR2: SGHTA, FQGNSA. Trimming removed 7 bases from V and 0 bases from J; junction bases left unmatched: 2. The CDR3 is CASKTSGGSYEQYF. The CDR3, as DNA: TGTGCCAGCAAAACTAGCGGGGGCTCCTACGAGCAGTACTTC.

This clonotype has only a few counts. A much larger clone lies a single base off, so this may be a read error. The rearrangement uses TRBV21-1 and TRBJ2-3; the table's D call, TRBD1, was not checked against the DNA. TRBV21-1 is shown as a pseudogene. CDR3 length: 17 residues. The chain's CDR3 is CACSRLQQGISTDTQYF. Written as DNA, the CDR3 is TGTGCCTGCAGCAGATTACAACAGGGGATCAGCACAGATACGCAGTATTTT.

This clonotype was observed at least ten times. This rearrangement joins TRBV20-1 to TRBJ1-1; possible D gene TRBD1, 6 bases. The V and J ends lost 2 bases and 11 bases respectively, with 9 bases between them. Germline CDR1 DFQATT, CDR2 SNEGSKA (reference sequence). The CDR3 totals 10 residues. DNA of the CDR3: TGCAGTGCTAGACGACAGGAGGCTTTCTTT. It encodes CSARRQEAFF.

Many counts were recorded for this clonotype. The chain is built from TRBV4-1 and TRBJ2-7; D is uncertain. Looked up from germline, CDR1 is MGHRA and CDR2 is YSYEKL. Trimming cost V 2 bases and J 0 bases, with 8 bases left between them. The CDR3 has 14 residues. The CDR3 sequence: CASSQNSRSYEQYF. Here the CDR3 DNA reads TGCGCCAGCAGCCAAAACTCGCGCTCCTACGAGCAGTACTTC.

This clonotype was detected ten times or more. CDR3 sequence reads: CASSQKGASAGNEQFF. The DNA for the CDR3 is TGTGCCAGCAGCCAGAAGGGGGCTAGCGCCGGCAATGAGCAGTTCTTC. J is TRBJ2-1 and V is TRBV3-1; the D gene is possibly TRBD1 (7 bases). The CDR3 has 16 residues. Germline CDR1 reads LGHDT; CDR2 reads YNNKEL (reference sequence). With 3 bases removed from V and 6 bases from J, the gap between germline ends came to 18 bases.

In its sample, this clonotype was seen many times. CDR3 loop: CASSQDTSMRNNEQFF. CDR3 coding DNA: TGTGCCAGCAGCCAAGACACCTCCATGAGGAACAATGAGCAGTTCTTC. V usage is TRBV4-2 and J usage is TRBJ2-1, with no clear D. The germline V gene has CDR1 LGHNA and CDR2 YNFKEQ. Trimming left V 0 bases short and J 5 bases short, with 14 bases between. The CDR3 runs to 16 residues.

This clonotype came up a few times. This CDR3 reads CASSLTSGGARDTQYF. The CDR3 nucleotides read TGTGCCAGCAGCTTGACTAGCGGGGGGGCACGCGATACGCAGTATTTT. The chain couples TRBV7-2 to TRBJ2-3; 14 bases fit TRBD2. Trimming removed 3 bases from V and 6 bases from J; junction bases left unmatched: 5. Germline CDR1 is SGHTA and CDR2 is FQGNSA. The CDR3 has 16 residues. Full variable domain (outside the CDR3, taken from reference TRBV7-2 and TRBJ2-3): GAGVSQSPSNKVTEKGKDVELRCDPISGHTALYWYRQSLGQGLEFLIYFQGNSAPDKSGLPSDRFSAERTGGSVSTLTIQRTQQEDSAVYLCASSLTSGGARDTQYFGPGTRLTVL.